This TCR beta chain came from a study of blood T cell repertoires in COVID-19 (dated by TCRdb to between 2020 and 2021). Study-wide context: Samples covering the acute and convalescent phases of COVID-19 were provided by collaborators in the United States, Italy and Spain. The material from the prospective study consisted of cDNA or gDNA derived from T cells, B-cell-depleted T cells, or PBMCs. The dataset comprised deeply sampled blood TCRbeta repertoires from subjects exposed to, actively infected with, or recovered from COVID-19. The repertoires were made available in a free public database intended to serve as a resource for research on the immune response to SARS-CoV-2. Samples came from the ongoing ImmuneRACE study (first 160 participants) plus 1,254 subjects from 6 global collaborators. Nearly every sample came with metadata listing a de-identified subject ID, COVID-19 status, age in years and sex. Where HLA class I and class II types were available, the types were taken from metadata supplied by the sample provider, not from assay-based typing. Overall study results and their limits: The quantity of clinical and demographic metadata differed by source and by participant and was supplied without curation.

Comments on this clone: What this receptor recognizes is not known. No much larger clone is present one base from it, and per-base qualities are unavailable.

Collaborating institutions collected whole blood in K2EDTA tubes following their own protocols. For TCRbeta analysis, collaborators shipped samples as frozen whole blood, isolated PBMCs, or DNA extracted from either of those sample types. TCRbeta CDR3 regions were amplified from genomic DNA by means of the immunoSEQ Assay, a bias-controlled multiplex PCR. In the original analysis: Within the assay, amplification of reference gene primers was used to estimate how many nucleated cells each sample contained. To quantify the absolute abundance of each unique TCRbeta CDR3 rearrangement, sequence reads were collapsed and filtered. For each sample, productive Simpson clonality was calculated by taking the square root of Simpson's diversity index across productive rearrangements. TCRdb took over this immuneACCESS table, retaining in-frame rearrangements with V and J assigned. Such tables are incomplete; in checked studies, under half of the missing clones stem from an unresolved V gene, and the remainder is unexplained. V, J and clone size derive from that table, while D and trimming were established from the DNA sequence. The sample yields about 210,000 clones; around four fifths were counted once. The top ten hold less than 3.5% of the sample.

CDR1 and CDR2, per the germline V gene, are SGHRS and YFSETQ. Inclusive of the bounding cysteine and phenylalanine, the CDR3 is 11 residues long. CDR3 DNA only is kept here, 33 bases in frame from base 1. Deletion took 7 bases off V and 6 bases off J, with a span of 10 bases between the germline ends. Rearrangement joined TRBV5-1 to TRBJ1-2; TRBD1 is possibly the D segment (5 matching bases). The TCR originated in a man aged 50 or older with active or convalescent COVID-19. Sequenced sample: peripheral blood. CDR3 sequence: CASGNRNGYTF. The DNA sequence reads TGCGCCAGCGGTAACAGGAATGGCTACACCTTC.